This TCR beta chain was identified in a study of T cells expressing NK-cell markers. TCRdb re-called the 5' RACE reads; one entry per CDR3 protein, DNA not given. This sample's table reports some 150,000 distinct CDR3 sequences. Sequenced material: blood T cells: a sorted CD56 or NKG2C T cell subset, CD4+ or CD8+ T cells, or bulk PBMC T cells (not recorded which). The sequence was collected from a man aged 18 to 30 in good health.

CDR3 amino acids: CASSQDKQNTDTQYF. The chain couples TRBV4-1 to TRBJ2-3. CDR1 and CDR2 from the germline V gene are MGHRA and YSYEKL. The CDR3 is 15 residues long.